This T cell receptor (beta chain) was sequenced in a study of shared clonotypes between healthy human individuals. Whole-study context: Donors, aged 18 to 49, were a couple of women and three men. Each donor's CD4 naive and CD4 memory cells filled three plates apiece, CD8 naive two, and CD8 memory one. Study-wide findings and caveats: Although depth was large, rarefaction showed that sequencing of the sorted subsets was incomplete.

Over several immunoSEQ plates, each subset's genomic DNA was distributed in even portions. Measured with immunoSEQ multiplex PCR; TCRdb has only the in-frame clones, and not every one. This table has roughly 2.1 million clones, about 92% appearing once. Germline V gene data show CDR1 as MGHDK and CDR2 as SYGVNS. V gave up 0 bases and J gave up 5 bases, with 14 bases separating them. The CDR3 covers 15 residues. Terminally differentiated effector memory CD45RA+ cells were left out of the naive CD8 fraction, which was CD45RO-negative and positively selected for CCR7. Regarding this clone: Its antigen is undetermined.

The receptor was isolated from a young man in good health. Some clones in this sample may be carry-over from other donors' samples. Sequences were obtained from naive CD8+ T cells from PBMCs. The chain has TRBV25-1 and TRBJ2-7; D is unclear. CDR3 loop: CASSEYGSLRHEQYF. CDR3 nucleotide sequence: TGTGCCAGCAGTGAATACGGTTCTCTGCGCCACGAGCAGTACTTC.